This T cell receptor beta chain was captured in a study of tumor and adjacent non-tumor tissue in lung cancer. Across the whole study: There were 11 to 13 adenocarcinoma, a couple of squamous cell carcinoma and 1 small cell lung cancer cases. Aged roughly 30 to 85 years, patients included roughly eleven men and several women with stage I to III disease.

On this clonotype: Its antigen is unknown.

Points from the study as a whole: In normal lung, the top 100 clones were significantly more dominant than in tumor. Compared with tumor, normal lung showed significantly lower TCR diversity.

RNA was extracted from bulk tissue without any cell sorting. Trimming stripped 1 base from V and 11 bases from J, with 24 bases between. CDR3 length equals 16 residues. Germline CDR1 and CDR2: SGHRS and YFSETQ. TCRbeta libraries were built with three rounds of nested PCR, modified from ARM-PCR. TCRdb reprocessed the multiplex PCR reads with MiXCR, giving one entry per CDR3 protein. The sample includes about 110,000 distinct CDR3 sequences, over 75% of them seen just once. The chain combines TRBV5-1 with TRBJ1-2; D unresolved. Material: lung tumor tissue. The clonotype was recovered from an older man with non-small cell lung cancer. As DNA, the CDR3 is TGCGCCAGCAGCTTGACTCCCCTGACACATAACTATGATTACACCTTC. This sequence encodes CASSLTPLTHNYDYTF. Looking up the rest from reference TRBV5-1 and TRBJ1-2 gives the full variable domain: KAGVTQTPRYLIKTRGQQVTLSCSPISGHRSVSWYQQTPGQGLQFLFEYFSETQRNKGNFPGRFSGRQFSNSRSEMNVSTLELGDSALYLCASSLTPLTHNYDYTFGSGTRLTVV.